These T cell receptor beta chains were read from a single sample in a study of blood T cells in healthy people across ages. TCRdb analysed the 5' RACE reads with MiXCR anew, one entry per CDR3 protein. The table records 1 million or so distinct CDR3 sequences, roughly 24% of them present only once. The same sample was also used in a study of T cells of mothers and their children.

The sample consisted of blood. The source is a girl aged 2 to 9 in good health. Each CDR3 is given with its conserved first and last residue. The order of the fields is D gene, J gene, V gene, clone size, CDR3 protein, CDR3 DNA. A D gene is named only where the DNA matches it firmly. The size entry is marked missing in some rows and otherwise reads once, few, many or a size class.

>TRBD1|TRBJ2-7|TRBV12-3/TRBV12-4|once
CASNIQGAPYEQYF
TGTGCCAGCAATATTCAGGGGGCCCCCTACGAGCAGTACTTC
>.|TRBJ2-1|TRBV7-2|.
CASSSDNIGNEQFF
TGTGCCAGCAGCTCGGACAACATCGGCAATGAGCAGTTCTTC
>.|TRBJ2-2|TRBV25-1|few
CASSARIVGGELFF
TGTGCCAGCAGTGCCCGGATTGTAGGCGGGGAGCTGTTTTTT
>.|TRBJ2-7|TRBV2|.
CASSEMAYEQYF
TGTGCCAGCAGTGAGATGGCCTACGAGCAGTACTTC
>.|TRBJ2-7|TRBV29-1|.
CSVEERDPHEQYF
TGCAGCGTTGAAGAGCGGGACCCCCACGAGCAGTACTTC
>.|TRBJ1-1|TRBV29-1|.
CSPDGAPEAFF
TGCAGCCCCGACGGAGCTCCTGAAGCTTTCTTT
>.|TRBJ2-7|TRBV7-2|.
CASSYFLGDGGYEQYF
TGTGCCAGCAGCTATTTCCTCGGGGATGGGGGATACGAGCAGTACTTC
>.|TRBJ2-2|TRBV20-1|.
CSAREGGDTGELFF
TGCAGTGCTAGAGAGGGGGGTGACACCGGGGAGCTGTTTTTT
>.|TRBJ1-1|TRBV5-1|.
CASSLRRQTDTEAFF
TGCGCCAGCAGCCTCCGAAGACAGACGGACACTGAAGCTTTCTTT
>TRBD2|TRBJ2-3|TRBV6-2/TRBV6-3|few
CASSYASGAPAGTQYF
TGTGCCAGCAGTTACGCTAGCGGGGCGCCCGCAGGGACGCAGTATTTT
>TRBD1|TRBJ2-7|TRBV29-1|few
CSVEADRGHSGEQYF
TGCAGCGTTGAGGCGGACAGGGGACACAGTGGCGAGCAGTACTTC
>.|TRBJ1-2|TRBV7-9|.
CASSFEGLSGYTF
TGTGCCAGCAGCTTCGAGGGGCTCTCTGGCTACACCTTC
>.|TRBJ2-7|TRBV7-6|.
CASSLGVAERSGEQYF
TGTGCCAGCAGCTTAGGGGTAGCGGAGCGAAGTGGGGAGCAGTACTTC
>.|TRBJ2-5|TRBV5-1|few
CASSLIPGEGATQYF
TGCGCCAGCAGCTTGATCCCAGGGGAGGGGGCGACCCAGTACTTC
>.|TRBJ2-2|TRBV29-1|.
CSVEEQIGELFF
TGCAGCGTTGAAGAACAGATCGGGGAGCTGTTTTTT
>.|TRBJ2-6|TRBV28|few
CASSAQISGANVLTF
TGTGCCAGCAGTGCTCAGATCTCTGGGGCCAACGTCCTGACTTTC
>TRBD1|TRBJ1-1|TRBV10-3|few
CAIRDIMTGDESEAFF
TGTGCCATCAGGGACATAATGACAGGGGATGAATCTGAAGCTTTCTTT
>.|TRBJ2-3|TRBV29-1|.
CSVTGAFAQDTQYF
TGCAGCGTAACGGGGGCATTCGCACAAGATACGCAGTATTTT
>.|TRBJ2-5|TRBV28|few
CASSSNSKERETQYF
TGTGCCAGCAGTTCCAATTCTAAGGAGAGGGAGACCCAGTACTTC
>TRBD2|TRBJ2-7|TRBV2|many
CASRSGSTYEQYF
TGTGCCAGCAGGAGCGGGAGCACCTACGAGCAGTACTTC
>.|TRBJ2-7|TRBV6-2/TRBV6-3|.
CASSSRTYEQYF
TGTGCCAGCAGTTCAAGAACCTACGAGCAGTACTTC
>.|TRBJ1-2|TRBV5-1|.
CASSLDYMTGGGVWGYTF
TGCGCCAGCAGCCTCGATTATATGACAGGAGGTGGTGTGTGGGGCTACACCTTC
>.|TRBJ2-7|TRBV7-9|.
CASSSNRDPDSYEQYF
TGTGCCAGCAGCTCGAACCGGGACCCGGACTCCTACGAGCAGTACTTC
>TRBD1|TRBJ1-2|TRBV12-3/TRBV12-4|.
CASGGQANYGYTF
TGTGCCAGCGGGGGACAGGCCAACTATGGCTACACCTTC
>.|TRBJ2-7|TRBV11-1|.
CAGSLSSGRYEQYF
TGTGCCGGCAGCTTATCGTCAGGTCGGTACGAGCAGTACTTC
>TRBD2|TRBJ2-1|TRBV6-6|few
CASSTRTSGKYNEQFF
TGTGCCAGCAGTACGCGGACTAGCGGAAAATACAATGAGCAGTTCTTC
>TRBD1|TRBJ1-1|TRBV7-9|.
CASSLMDRGSFF
TGTGCCAGCAGCTTAATGGACAGGGGGTCTTTCTTT
>.|TRBJ2-2|TRBV9|many
CASTPGTANTGELFF
TGTGCCAGCACCCCAGGGACCGCGAACACCGGGGAGCTGTTTTTT
>TRBD1|TRBJ1-5|TRBV27|few
CASGPDRAGPQHF
TGTGCCAGCGGCCCGGACAGGGCGGGTCCCCAGCATTTT
>TRBD1|TRBJ2-5|TRBV27|few
CASSTGTEDVKTQYF
TGTGCCAGCAGCACGGGGACAGAGGACGTAAAGACCCAGTACTTC
>.|TRBJ1-1|TRBV27|once
CASSLHSNTEAFF
TGTGCCAGCAGTTTACACTCGAACACTGAAGCTTTCTTT
>TRBD1|TRBJ1-1|TRBV29-1|few
CSASQGGTNTEAFF
TGCAGCGCCAGTCAGGGGGGGACGAACACTGAAGCTTTCTTT
>.|TRBJ2-7|TRBV27|few
CASKVGGANEQYF
TGTGCCAGTAAAGTTGGGGGAGCCAACGAGCAGTACTTC
>TRBD2|TRBJ2-1|TRBV20-1|.
CSARVGREGLYNEQSF
TGCAGTGCTAGAGTCGGGCGGGAGGGCCTCTACAATGAGCAGTCCTTC
>.|TRBJ2-7|TRBV10-3|.
CAISESDKTGRIYEQYF
TGTGCCATCAGTGAGTCAGACAAAACTGGCAGAATCTACGAGCAGTACTTC
>TRBD1|TRBJ2-5|TRBV3-1|few
CASSQEGGTGAIQETQYF
TGTGCCAGCAGCCAAGAAGGAGGGACAGGGGCCATACAAGAGACCCAGTACTTC
>.|TRBJ2-5|TRBV12-3/TRBV12-4|.
CASSGPGESQETQYF
TGTGCCAGCAGTGGGCCCGGGGAGAGCCAAGAGACCCAGTACTTC
>TRBD1|TRBJ1-5|TRBV27|few
CASKDRGIHQPQHF
TGTGCCAGCAAAGACAGGGGGATCCATCAGCCCCAGCATTTT
>TRBD1|TRBJ1-2|TRBV7-3|few
CASSLSTGSGYTF
TGTGCCAGCAGCTTATCGACAGGGAGCGGCTACACCTTC
>TRBD2|TRBJ2-3|TRBV5-4|.
CASSFTLAGFATDTQYF
TGTGCCAGCAGTTTTACGCTAGCGGGGTTTGCCACAGATACGCAGTATTTT
>TRBD2|TRBJ2-1|TRBV20-1|.
CSASPSGRANKQFF
TGCAGTGCTAGTCCTAGCGGGAGGGCCAATAAGCAGTTCTTC
>TRBD1|TRBJ1-5|TRBV7-8|few
CASSPLDRGGQPQHF
TGTGCCAGCAGCCCGCTGGACAGGGGAGGCCAGCCCCAGCATTTT
>.|TRBJ2-5|TRBV4-1|few
CASSQEPLPEETQYF
TGCGCCAGCAGCCAAGAACCGTTGCCGGAAGAGACCCAGTACTTC
>.|TRBJ2-5|TRBV29-1|.
CSVDVGETQYF
TGCAGCGTTGATGTGGGAGAGACCCAGTACTTC
>.|TRBJ1-1|TRBV3-1|.
CASKTQGVTEAFF
TGTGCCAGCAAAACACAGGGAGTCACTGAAGCTTTCTTT
>TRBD1|TRBJ2-5|TRBV7-9|few
CASSLARDRGRETQYF
TGTGCCAGCAGCTTAGCCCGGGACAGGGGCCGAGAGACCCAGTACTTC
>TRBD2|TRBJ2-5|TRBV20-1|.
CSARPSTGLAETQYF
TGCAGTGCTAGACCTTCCACCGGACTAGCGGAGACCCAGTACTTC
>.|TRBJ1-2|TRBV29-1|.
CSAETGGYGYTF
TGCAGCGCTGAGACCGGCGGCTATGGCTACACCTTC
>TRBD2|TRBJ2-4|TRBV27|few
CASSSTPGLAGGLGNIQYF
TGTGCCAGCAGTTCAACTCCGGGACTAGCGGGGGGGCTGGGAAACATTCAGTACTTC
>.|TRBJ1-1|TRBV5-5|.
CASSTGFTGKEKAFF
TGTGCCAGCAGCACGGGATTTACAGGGAAAGAGAAAGCTTTCTTT
>.|TRBJ2-6|TRBV7-9|.
CASRDTGNPYSGANVLTF
TGTGCCAGCAGAGATACAGGGAATCCCTACTCTGGGGCCAACGTCCTGACTTTC
>TRBD1|TRBJ2-5|TRBV13|few
CASSILTGDQETQYF
TGTGCCAGCAGCATACTTACAGGGGACCAAGAGACCCAGTACTTC
>.|TRBJ2-3|TRBV7-2|.
CASSLLYNTQYF
TGTGCCAGCAGCTTACTCTACAATACGCAGTATTTT
>TRBD2|TRBJ2-2|TRBV12-5|.
CASGLVQAGGLLVNTGELFF
TGTGCTAGTGGTTTGGTACAGGCGGGGGGGCTTTTAGTTAACACCGGGGAGCTGTTTTTT
>.|TRBJ2-5|TRBV4-1|few
CASSQGMLVETQYF
TGCGCCAGCAGCCAGGGGATGTTGGTGGAGACCCAGTACTTC
>.|TRBJ2-5|TRBV21-1|few
CASSVGRGKETQYF
TGTGCCAGCAGCGTTGGACGAGGAAAAGAGACCCAGTACTTC
>TRBD1|TRBJ2-5|TRBV7-2|few
CASTTGGDQYF
TGTGCCAGCACGACAGGGGGCGACCAGTACTTC